The source of this T cell receptor beta chain is a study of blood T cell repertoires in COVID-19. At the level of the study: Whether acute or convalescent, the COVID-19 samples came from the United States, Italy and Spain. In each case, the material was cDNA or gDNA derived from T cells, B-cell-depleted T cells, or PBMCs.

Original methodology: Cell counts per sample came from amplifying reference gene primers. Method: immunoSEQ multiplex PCR; TCRdb's copy keeps in-frame clones and lacks some. That table supplies the V and J calls and clone size; D and trimming were determined from the DNA. The sample includes 140,000 to 150,000 clones, over 75% of them seen just once. In germline, CDR1 is MNHEY, CDR2 SVGAGI. The CDR3 has 13 residues. With V trimmed by 10 bases and J by 10 bases, 13 bases remained unmatched. This clone has only one observation. Sequencing used peripheral blood. This receptor was obtained from a human donor in a cohort sampled during active COVID-19. The V call is TRBV6-5, the J call TRBJ1-1; 9 nucleotides match TRBD1. This CDR3 is CAIWGQGKIGAFF. The CDR3, as DNA: TGTGCCATATGGGGACAGGGAAAAATAGGAGCTTTCTTT.